This TCR beta chain originates from a study of cytomegalovirus exposure and HLA in healthy donors. Findings of the study overall: Follow-up analysis seemed to connect common viral pathogens with several of the most significant clusters identified.

V shed 4 bases, J shed 4 bases, and the junction held 9 bases outside the gene matches. Germline CDR1 and CDR2: MNHNS and SASEGT. This CDR3 comprises 16 residues. The PCR made use of 60 Vbeta and 13 Jbeta primers. Repertoires were generated with immunoSEQ multiplex PCR, while TCRdb's copy carries only in-frame clones and drops some. Of about 97,000 clones listed, roughly four fifths were seen once; the top ten hold about 5.5%. As for this clone: Its cognate antigen is unknown.

This clonotype was obtained from a middle-aged man in good health and CMV-seropositive. The sample consisted of PBMCs. The rearrangement links TRBV6-1 to TRBJ2-1; 8 positions match TRBD1. The CDR3 spells CASSGTDRDGYNEQFF. The CDR3 bases are TGTGCCAGCAGTGGAACGGACAGGGACGGGTACAATGAGCAGTTCTTC.